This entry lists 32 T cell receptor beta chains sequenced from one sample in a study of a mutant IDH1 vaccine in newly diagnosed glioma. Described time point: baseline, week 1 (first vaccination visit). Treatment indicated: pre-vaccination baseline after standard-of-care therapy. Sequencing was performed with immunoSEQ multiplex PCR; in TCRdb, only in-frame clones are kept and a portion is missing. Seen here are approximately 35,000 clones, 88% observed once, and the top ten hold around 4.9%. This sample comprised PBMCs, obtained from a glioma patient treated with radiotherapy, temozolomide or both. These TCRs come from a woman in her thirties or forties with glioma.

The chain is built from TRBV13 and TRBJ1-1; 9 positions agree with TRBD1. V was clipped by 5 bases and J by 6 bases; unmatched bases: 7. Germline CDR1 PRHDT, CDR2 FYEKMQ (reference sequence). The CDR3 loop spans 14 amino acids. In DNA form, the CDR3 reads TGTGCCAGCAGCCCCGGACAGGGGCGCCCTGAAGCTTTCTTT. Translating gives CASSPGQGRPEAFF.

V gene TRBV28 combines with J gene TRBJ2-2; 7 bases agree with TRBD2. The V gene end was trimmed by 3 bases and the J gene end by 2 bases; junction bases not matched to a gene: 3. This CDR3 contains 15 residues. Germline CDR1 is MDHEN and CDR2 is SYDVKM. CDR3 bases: TGTGCCAGCAGTTTGACTAGCCCCAACACCGGGGAGCTGTTTTTT. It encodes CASSLTSPNTGELFF.

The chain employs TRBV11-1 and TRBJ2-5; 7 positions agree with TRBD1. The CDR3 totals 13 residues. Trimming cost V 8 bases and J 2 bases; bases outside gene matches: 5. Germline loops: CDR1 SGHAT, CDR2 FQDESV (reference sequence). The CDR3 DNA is TGTGCCAGCGCACTGGGACAGCAAGAGACCCAGTACTTC. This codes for CASALGQQETQYF.

The CDR3 is CASSPREGTGDPTDTQYF. In DNA, the CDR3 is TGTGCCAGCAGCCCCCGAGAGGGGACAGGGGATCCTACAGATACGCAGTATTTT. V usage is TRBV7-2 and J usage is TRBJ2-3, with 10 bases fitting TRBD1. Unmatched junction bases numbered 14, after V lost 5 bases and J lost 3 bases. This CDR3 contains 18 residues. Germline-derived CDR1 and CDR2 are SGHTA and FQGNSA.

This chain's CDR3 is CASRMGGPNTEAFF. The CDR3 DNA is TGTGCCAGCAGAATGGGGGGACCGAACACTGAAGCTTTCTTT. This chain links TRBV6-5 with TRBJ1-1; tentative D call: TRBD1 (5 bases). Trimming took off 6 bases at V and 1 base at J, with 12 bases between the two ends. Germline V CDR1 and CDR2: MNHEY, SVGAGI. The CDR3 totals 14 residues.

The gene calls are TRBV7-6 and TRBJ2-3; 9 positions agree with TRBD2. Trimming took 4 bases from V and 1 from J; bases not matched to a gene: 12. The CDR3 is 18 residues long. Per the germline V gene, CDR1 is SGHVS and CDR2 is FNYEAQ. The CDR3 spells CASSSFYPVAGGTDTQYF. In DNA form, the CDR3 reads TGTGCCAGCAGCTCATTCTACCCAGTAGCGGGGGGCACAGATACGCAGTATTTT.

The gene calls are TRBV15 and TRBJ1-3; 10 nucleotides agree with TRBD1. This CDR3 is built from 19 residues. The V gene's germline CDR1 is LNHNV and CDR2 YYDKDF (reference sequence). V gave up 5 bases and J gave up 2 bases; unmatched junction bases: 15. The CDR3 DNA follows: TGTGCCACCAGCCGCCCCGGGACAGGGGACTTAATTACTGGAAACACCATATATTTT. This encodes CATSRPGTGDLITGNTIYF.

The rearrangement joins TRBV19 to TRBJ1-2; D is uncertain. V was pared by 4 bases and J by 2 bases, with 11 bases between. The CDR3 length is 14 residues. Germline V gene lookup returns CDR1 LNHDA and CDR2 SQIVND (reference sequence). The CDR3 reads CASSRKQPNYGYTF. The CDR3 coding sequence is TGTGCCAGTAGTAGGAAGCAGCCCAACTATGGCTACACCTTC.

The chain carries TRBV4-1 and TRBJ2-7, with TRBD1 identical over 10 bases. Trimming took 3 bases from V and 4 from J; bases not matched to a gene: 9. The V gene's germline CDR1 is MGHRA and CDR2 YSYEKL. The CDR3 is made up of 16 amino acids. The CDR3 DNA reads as TGCGCCAGCAGCCATGCCCGGGACAGGGGAGGGTACGAGCAGTACTTC. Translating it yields CASSHARDRGGYEQYF.

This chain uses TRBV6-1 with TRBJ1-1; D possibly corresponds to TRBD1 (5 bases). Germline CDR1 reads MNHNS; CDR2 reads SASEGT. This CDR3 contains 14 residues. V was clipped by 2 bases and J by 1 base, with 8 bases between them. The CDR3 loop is CASSERGQNTEAFF. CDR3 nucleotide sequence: TGTGCCAGCAGTGAACGGGGCCAGAACACTGAAGCTTTCTTT.

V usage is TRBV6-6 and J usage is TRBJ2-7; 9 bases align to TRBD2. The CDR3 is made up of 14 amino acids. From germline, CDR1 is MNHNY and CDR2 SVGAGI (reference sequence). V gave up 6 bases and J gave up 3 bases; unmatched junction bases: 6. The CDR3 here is CASSVAGELYEQYF. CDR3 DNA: TGTGCCAGCAGCGTAGCGGGGGAGCTCTACGAGCAGTACTTC.

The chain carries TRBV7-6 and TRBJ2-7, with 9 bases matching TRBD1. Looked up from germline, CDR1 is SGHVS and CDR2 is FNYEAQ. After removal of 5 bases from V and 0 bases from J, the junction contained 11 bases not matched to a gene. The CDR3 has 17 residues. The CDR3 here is CASSMGRTGVGSYEQYF. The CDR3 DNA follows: TGTGCCAGCAGCATGGGTCGGACAGGGGTAGGCTCCTACGAGCAGTACTTC.

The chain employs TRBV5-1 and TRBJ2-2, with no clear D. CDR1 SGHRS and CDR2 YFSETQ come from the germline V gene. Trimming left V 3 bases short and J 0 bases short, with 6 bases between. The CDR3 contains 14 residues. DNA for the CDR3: TGCGCCAGCAGCTGGATTGCGAACACCGGGGAGCTGTTTTTT. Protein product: CASSWIANTGELFF. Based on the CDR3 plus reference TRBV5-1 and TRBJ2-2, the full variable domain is KAGVTQTPRYLIKTRGQQVTLSCSPISGHRSVSWYQQTPGQGLQFLFEYFSETQRNKGNFPGRFSGRQFSNSRSEMNVSTLELGDSALYLCASSWIANTGELFFGEGSRLTVL.

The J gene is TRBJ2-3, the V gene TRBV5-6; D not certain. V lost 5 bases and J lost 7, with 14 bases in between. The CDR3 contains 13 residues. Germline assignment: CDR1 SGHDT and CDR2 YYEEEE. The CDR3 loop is CASSGMSVNTQYF. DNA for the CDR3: TGTGCCAGCAGTGGTATGAGTGTGAATACGCAGTATTTT.

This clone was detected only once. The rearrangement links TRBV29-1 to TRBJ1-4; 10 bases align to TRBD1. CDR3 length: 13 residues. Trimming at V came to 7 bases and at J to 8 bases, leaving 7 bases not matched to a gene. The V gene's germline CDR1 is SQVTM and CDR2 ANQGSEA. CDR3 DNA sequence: TGCAGCGGGATGAGACAGGGGGCGGAAAAACTGTTTTTT. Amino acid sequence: CSGMRQGAEKLFF.

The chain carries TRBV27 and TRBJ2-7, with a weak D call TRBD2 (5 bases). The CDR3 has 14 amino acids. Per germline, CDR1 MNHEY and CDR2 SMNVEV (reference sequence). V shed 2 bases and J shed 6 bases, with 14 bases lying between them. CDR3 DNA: TGTGCCAGCAGTTTAACGGTGAGGGTCGGCGAGCAGTACTTC. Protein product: CASSLTVRVGEQYF.

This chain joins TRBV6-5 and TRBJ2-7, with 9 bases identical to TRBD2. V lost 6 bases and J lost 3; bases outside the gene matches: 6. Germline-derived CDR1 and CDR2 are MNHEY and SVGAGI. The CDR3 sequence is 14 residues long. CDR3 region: CASRRGGSLYEQYF. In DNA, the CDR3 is TGTGCCAGCAGGCGGGGGGGTTCCCTCTACGAGCAGTACTTC.

The CDR3 DNA is TGCGCCAGCAGCCAAATTGACAGGCAAGAGACCCAGTACTTC. Its translation: CASSQIDRQETQYF. The chain links TRBV4-1 to TRBJ2-5, with D possibly being TRBD1 (6 bases). V shed 2 bases and J shed 2 bases, with 9 bases lying between them. CDR1 and CDR2 from the germline V gene are MGHRA and YSYEKL. The CDR3 covers 14 residues.

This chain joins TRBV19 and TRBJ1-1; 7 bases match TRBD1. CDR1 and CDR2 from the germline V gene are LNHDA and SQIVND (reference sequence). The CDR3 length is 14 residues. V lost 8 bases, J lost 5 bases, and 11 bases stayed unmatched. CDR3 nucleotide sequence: TGTGCCAGTGGTAATCAGGGGGGTAGGACTGAAGCTTTCTTT. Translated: CASGNQGGRTEAFF.

The CDR3 sequence is CASSATVPTNEKLFF. CDR3 sequence (DNA): TGTGCCAGCAGTGCGACAGTGCCAACTAATGAAAAACTGTTTTTT. This chain uses TRBV6-5 with TRBJ1-4, with a tentative D call TRBD1 (5 bases). V lost 5 bases and J 0 bases, leaving 10 bases between the germline ends. Germline V gene data show CDR1 as MNHEY and CDR2 as SVGAGI. This CDR3 contains 15 residues.

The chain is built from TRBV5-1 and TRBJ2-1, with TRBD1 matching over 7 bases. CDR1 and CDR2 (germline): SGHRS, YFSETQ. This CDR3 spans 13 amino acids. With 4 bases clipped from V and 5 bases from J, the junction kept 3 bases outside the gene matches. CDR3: CASSPGQNNEQFF. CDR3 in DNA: TGCGCCAGCAGCCCGGGACAGAACAATGAGCAGTTCTTC.

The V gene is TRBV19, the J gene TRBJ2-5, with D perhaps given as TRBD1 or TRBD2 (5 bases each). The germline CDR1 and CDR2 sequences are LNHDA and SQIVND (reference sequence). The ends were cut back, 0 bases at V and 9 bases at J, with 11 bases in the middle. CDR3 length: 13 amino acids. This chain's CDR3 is CASSIETGLPQYF. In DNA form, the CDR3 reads TGTGCCAGTAGTATAGAGACGGGGCTCCCCCAGTACTTC.

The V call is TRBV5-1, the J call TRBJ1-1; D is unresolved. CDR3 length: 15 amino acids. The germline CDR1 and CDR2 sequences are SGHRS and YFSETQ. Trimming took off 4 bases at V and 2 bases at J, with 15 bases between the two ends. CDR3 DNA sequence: TGCGCCAGCAGCCCCATCGGCGGGGAAAACACTGAAGCTTTCTTT. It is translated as CASSPIGGENTEAFF.

The CDR3 DNA reads as TGTGCCAGCCTATTCGGGGCAGCTCAGGGGAAACTGTTTTTT. Translation: CASLFGAAQGKLFF. The rearrangement links TRBV6-1 to TRBJ1-4, with D perhaps TRBD1 (6 bases). The CDR3 totals 14 residues. Trimming removed 8 bases at V and 11 bases at J, with 21 bases between. Germline CDR1 and CDR2: MNHNS and SASEGT.

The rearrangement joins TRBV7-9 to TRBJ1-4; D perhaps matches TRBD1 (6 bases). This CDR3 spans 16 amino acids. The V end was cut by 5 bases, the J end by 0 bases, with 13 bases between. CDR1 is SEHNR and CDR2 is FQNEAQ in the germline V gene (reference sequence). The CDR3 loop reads CASSPGTSATNEKLFF. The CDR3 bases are TGTGCCAGCAGCCCCGGGACATCTGCAACTAATGAAAAACTGTTTTTT. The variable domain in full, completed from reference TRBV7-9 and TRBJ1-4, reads DTGVSQNPRHKITKRGQNVTFRCDPISEHNRLYWYRQTLGQGPEFLTYFQNEAQLEKSRLLSDRFSAERPKGSFSTLEIQRTEQGDSAMYLCASSPGTSATNEKLFFGSGTQLSVL.

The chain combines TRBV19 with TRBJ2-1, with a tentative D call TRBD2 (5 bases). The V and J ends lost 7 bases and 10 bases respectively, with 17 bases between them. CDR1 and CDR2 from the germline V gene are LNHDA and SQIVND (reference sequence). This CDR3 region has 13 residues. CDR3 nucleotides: TGTGCCAGTACCACAGAGGGAAGGTCGGAGCAGTTCTTC. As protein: CASTTEGRSEQFF.

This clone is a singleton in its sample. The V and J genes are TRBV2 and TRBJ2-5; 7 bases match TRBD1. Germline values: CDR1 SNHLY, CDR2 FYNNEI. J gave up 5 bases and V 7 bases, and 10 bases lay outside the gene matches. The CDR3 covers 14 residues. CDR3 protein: CASNAQGIRETQYF. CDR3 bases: TGTGCCAGCAATGCACAGGGGATCCGGGAGACCCAGTACTTC.

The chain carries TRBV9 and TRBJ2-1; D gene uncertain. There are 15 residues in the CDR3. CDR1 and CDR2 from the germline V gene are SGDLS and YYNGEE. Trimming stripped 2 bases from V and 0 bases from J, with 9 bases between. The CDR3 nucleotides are TGTGCCAGCAGCGTCCGGCCGAGCTCCTACAATGAGCAGTTCTTC. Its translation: CASSVRPSSYNEQFF. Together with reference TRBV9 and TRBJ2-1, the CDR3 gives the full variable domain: DSGVTQTPKHLITATGQRVTLRCSPRSGDLSVYWYQQSLDQGLQFLIQYYNGEERAKGNILERFSAQQFPDLHSELNLSSLELGDSALYFCASSVRPSSYNEQFFGPGTRLTVL.

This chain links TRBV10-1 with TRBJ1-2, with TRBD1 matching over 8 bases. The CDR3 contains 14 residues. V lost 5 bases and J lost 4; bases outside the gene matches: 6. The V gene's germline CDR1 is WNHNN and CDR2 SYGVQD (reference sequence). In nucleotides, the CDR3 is TGCGCCAGCAGTCCAACAGGGGGTTCCTATGGCTACACCTTC. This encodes CASSPTGGSYGYTF.

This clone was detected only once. CDR3 sequence reads: CASSLAVAGAGIEQYF. The DNA of the CDR3 is TGCGCCAGCAGCTTGGCCGTAGCGGGAGCGGGAATCGAGCAGTACTTC. The chain couples TRBV5-1 to TRBJ2-7, with TRBD2 matching 9 bases. The CDR3 loop spans 16 amino acids. The V and J ends lost 0 bases and 6 bases, in that order; junction bases with no gene match: 10. Germline CDR1 is SGHRS and CDR2 is YFSETQ.

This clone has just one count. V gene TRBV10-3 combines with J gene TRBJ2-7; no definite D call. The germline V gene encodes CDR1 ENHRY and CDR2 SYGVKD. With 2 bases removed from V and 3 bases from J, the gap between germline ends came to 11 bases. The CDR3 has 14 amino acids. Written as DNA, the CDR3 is TGTGCCATCAGTGAGCCGACTTTGGTCTACGAGCAGTACTTC. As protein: CAISEPTLVYEQYF.

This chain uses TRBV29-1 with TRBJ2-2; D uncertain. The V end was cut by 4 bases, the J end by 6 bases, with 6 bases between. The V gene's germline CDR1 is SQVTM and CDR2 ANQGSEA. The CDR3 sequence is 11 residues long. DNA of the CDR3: TGCAGCGTTGTTAGGGCCGGGGAGCTGTTTTTT. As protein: CSVVRAGELFF.